The present TCR beta chain was sequenced within a study of blood T cell repertoires in COVID-19 (dated by TCRdb to the early 2020s). Study-level background: Samples from collaborators originated in the United States, Italy and Spain and spanned both the acute and convalescent phases of COVID-19. The prospective study material was composed of cDNA or gDNA derived from T cells, B-cell-depleted T cells, or PBMCs. The dataset comprised deeply sampled blood TCRbeta repertoires from subjects exposed to, actively infected with, or recovered from COVID-19. A freely available public database, intended as a resource for researchers studying the immune response to SARS-CoV-2, is where the repertoires were released. Samples were obtained from the ongoing ImmuneRACE study (first 160 participants) and from 1,254 subjects provided by 6 global collaborators. Sample metadata almost always included a de-identified subject ID, COVID-19 status, age in years and sex. Where available, HLA class I and class II types were taken from metadata supplied by the sample provider and were not determined by assay-based typing. Overall study outcomes, separate from this receptor: How much clinical and demographic metadata was included differed by source and by participant, and the metadata was provided uncurated.

A word on this clone: Which antigen it targets is not known. Base qualities are not recorded, but no much larger clone differs from it by a single base.

Collaborating institutions collected whole blood in K2EDTA tubes following their own protocols. For TCRbeta analysis, collaborator samples were shipped as frozen whole blood, as isolated PBMCs, or as DNA extracted from either sample type. The CDR3, cysteine through phenylalanine, is 13 amino acids long. The CDR3 DNA has 39 bases and is translated from base 1. V sheds 4 bases and J sheds 2 bases, leaving 11 bases between their ends. CDR1 and CDR2, per the germline V gene (reference sequence), are GTSNPN and SVGIG. The immunoSEQ Assay, a bias-controlled multiplex PCR, was used to amplify TCRbeta CDR3 regions from genomic DNA. For the original study's pipeline: Nucleated cell counts per sample were estimated from amplification of reference gene primers within the assay. Sequence reads were collapsed and filtered to measure the absolute abundance of every unique TCRbeta CDR3 rearrangement. For each sample, productive Simpson clonality was calculated by taking the square root of Simpson's diversity index across productive rearrangements. Not all clones reach the TCRdb copy of this immuneACCESS table, which keeps in-frame sequences only. Checked studies attribute under half of the gap to unresolved V genes and leave the rest unexplained. The V and J calls and clone size were taken over from that table, and D and trimming were inferred from the DNA. Counted in this sample were about 280,000 clones; more than 85% of them appeared once. Clones ranked in the top ten supply approximately 4.2% of the sample.

Sequencing was done on a sample of peripheral blood. The source is a man aged 35 to 55 with acute or convalescent COVID-19. The chain is assembled from TRBV30 and TRBJ1-1; a tentative D call is TRBD1 (6 bases match). Read as DNA, the sequence is TGTGCCTGGACCCTACAGGGCAACACTGAAGCTTTCTTT. It translates as CAWTLQGNTEAFF.